The next 19 T cell receptor beta chains were all read from a single sample in a study of T cell repertoires in cytomegalovirus infection. A single record per CDR3 protein comes from TCRdb applying MiXCR to the reads. The repertoire holds approximately 260,000 distinct CDR3 sequences, with about a sixth as singletons. The sample was CD8+ T cells from PBMCs. These receptors were collected from a human donor in good health (CMV status not recorded). Some clones in this sample may be carry-over from other donors' samples.

The V gene is TRBV19, the J gene TRBJ2-1; 7 bases map to TRBD1. CDR3 length: 15 amino acids. The V gene's germline CDR1 is LNHDA and CDR2 SQIVND (reference sequence). V lost 7 bases and J lost 4; bases outside the gene matches: 10. The DNA of the CDR3 is TGTGCCAGTACGCGCAGGGGGAGCTTTTACAATGAGCAGTTCTTC. Residues: CASTRRGSFYNEQFF.

The chain links TRBV12-3 or TRBV12-4 to TRBJ2-2; D unresolved. The CDR3 is 16 residues long. The germline V and J ends were trimmed by 3 bases and 0 bases, with 11 bases remaining between them. This CDR3 is CASSFGQFANTGELFF. CDR3 DNA: TGTGCCAGCAGTTTCGGTCAGTTTGCGAACACCGGGGAGCTGTTTTTT.

This clonotype was counted only a few times. The chain joins TRBV27 to TRBJ2-7; TRBD1 agrees at 9 bases. The V segment lost 9 bases and the J segment 7 bases; nucleotides outside the gene matches: 13. This CDR3 contains 14 residues. CDR1 is MNHEY, CDR2 SMNVEV, per germline (reference sequence). The CDR3, as DNA: TGTGCCAGGATATTAATACAGGGGGCAAATGAGCAGTACTTC. Encoded protein: CARILIQGANEQYF.

J is TRBJ1-1 and V is TRBV2; no clear D. CDR1 is SNHLY and CDR2 is FYNNEI in the germline V gene. The CDR3 length is 11 residues. V lost 6 bases to trimming and J lost 7 bases, with 9 bases between them. DNA for the CDR3: TGTGCCAGCAGCCAATCGGATGAAGCTTTCTTT. Protein sequence: CASSQSDEAFF. The whole variable domain, filled in from reference TRBV2 and TRBJ1-1, reads EPEVTQTPSHQVTQMGQEVILRCVPISNHLYFYWYRQILGQKVEFLVSFYNNEISEKSEIFDDQFSVERPDGSNFTLKIRSTKLEDSAMYFCASSQSDEAFFGQGTRLTVV.

This clonotype was picked up many times. The CDR3 region is CASSSGTEHYNEQFF. The CDR3 DNA reads as TGTGCCAGCAGTTCCGGGACAGAGCACTACAATGAGCAGTTCTTC. The chain has TRBV6-2 or TRBV6-3 and TRBJ2-1; 7 nucleotides line up with TRBD1. J gave up 3 bases and V 4 bases, and 6 bases lay outside the gene matches. This CDR3 comprises 15 residues. Germline V lookup: CDR1 MNHEY, CDR2 SVGEGT.

This chain links TRBV19 with TRBJ2-7; D is unclear. The V gene's germline CDR1 is LNHDA and CDR2 SQIVND (reference sequence). The V end lost 5 bases, the J end lost 6 bases, and 20 bases lay between the germline ends. The CDR3 loop spans 15 amino acids. The CDR3 sequence: CASSARVFQRTEQYF. The CDR3 DNA is TGTGCCAGTAGTGCACGCGTTTTTCAACGGACCGAGCAGTACTTC.

J is TRBJ2-3 and V is TRBV20-1, with D possibly matching TRBD1 (6 bases). The V end was cut by 6 bases, the J end by 3 bases, with 10 bases between. The germline gives CDR1 DFQATT, CDR2 SNEGSKA (reference sequence). The CDR3 is 12 amino acids. The CDR3 DNA follows: TGCAGTGCCAGTCAGGGGACAGATACGCAGTATTTT. This encodes CSASQGTDTQYF.

This clonotype has only a few counts. A junction end diverges from the germline sequence, so it may reflect a read error. This chain uses TRBV7-9 with TRBJ1-4; no clear D gene. This CDR3 comprises 15 residues. CDR1 is SEHNR, CDR2 FQNEAQ, per germline (reference sequence). The CDR3 protein is CASNLIGTRDEKLFF. The CDR3 nucleotides are TGTGCCAGCAACTTAATCGGTACAAGGGATGAAAAACTGTTTTTT.

This clonotype was seen ten or more times. The V gene is TRBV7-2, the J gene TRBJ1-4; unclear D gene. CDR3 length equals 15 residues. From germline, CDR1 is SGHTA and CDR2 FQGNSA. Deletions cut 1 base from V and 2 bases from J, with 8 bases between. DNA of the CDR3: TGTGCCAGCAGCTTAGGGGAAGGGACTAATGAAAAACTGTTTTTT. Protein: CASSLGEGTNEKLFF. Complete variable domain (other parts from reference TRBV7-2 and TRBJ1-4): GAGVSQSPSNKVTEKGKDVELRCDPISGHTALYWYRQSLGQGLEFLIYFQGNSAPDKSGLPSDRFSAERTGGSVSTLTIQRTQQEDSAVYLCASSLGEGTNEKLFFGSGTQLSVL.

This clonotype has a count of ten or more. The chain joins TRBV6-1 to TRBJ1-1; D uncertain. CDR3 length: 13 amino acids. Germline V lookup: CDR1 MNHNS, CDR2 SASEGT. The germline V and J ends were trimmed by 5 bases and 2 bases, with 9 bases remaining between them. The CDR3 bases are TGTGCCAGCAGTTGGACCGATAACACTGAAGCTTTCTTT. This gives the protein CASSWTDNTEAFF.

This clonotype was seen just once. This chain joins TRBV20-1 and TRBJ1-2; a possible D gene is TRBD1 (6 bases). This CDR3 region has 15 residues. Germline CDR1 reads DFQATT; CDR2 reads SNEGSKA (reference sequence). The germline V and J ends were trimmed by 4 bases and 6 bases, with 21 bases remaining between them. CDR3 region: CSAIIGPPRGDGYTF. CDR3 nucleotide sequence: TGCAGTGCTATTATCGGGCCTCCGAGGGGGGATGGCTACACCTTC.

The chain employs TRBV11-2 and TRBJ2-5; D is unresolved. This CDR3 is built from 16 residues. Deletions cut 1 base from V and 5 bases from J, with 17 bases between. The germline gives CDR1 SGHAT, CDR2 FQNNGV. CDR3: CASSLVPVMDGETQYF. DNA for the CDR3: TGTGCCAGCAGCTTAGTGCCAGTTATGGATGGGGAGACCCAGTACTTC.

The sample holds many counts of this clonotype. This chain uses TRBV20-1 with TRBJ2-4, with 9 bases that match TRBD1. V shed 5 bases and J 9 bases; nucleotides not matched to a gene: 17. The CDR3 spans 16 residues. Looked up from germline, CDR1 is DFQATT and CDR2 is SNEGSKA (reference sequence). The CDR3 sequence: CSASTGTGSSYGIQYF. Here the CDR3 DNA reads TGCAGTGCTTCCACCGGGACAGGGTCAAGTTACGGCATTCAGTACTTC.

V usage is TRBV29-1 and J usage is TRBJ2-7, with D perhaps assigned TRBD1 or TRBD2 (5 bases each). The germline gives CDR1 SQVTM, CDR2 ANQGSEA. The CDR3 totals 13 residues. Trimming removed 3 bases at V and 3 bases at J, with 12 bases between. The CDR3 region is CSVDLQGDYEQYF. The CDR3, as DNA: TGCAGCGTTGATCTTCAGGGAGACTACGAGCAGTACTTC.

The chain joins TRBV28 to TRBJ2-7; the D gene is possibly TRBD2 (7 bases). In germline, CDR1 is MDHEN, CDR2 SYDVKM. The CDR3 spans 17 residues. Trimming took 3 bases from V and 1 from J, leaving 19 bases between them. This chain's CDR3 is CASSFGVGAGASYEQYF. The CDR3 DNA follows: TGTGCCAGCAGTTTTGGGGTCGGGGCGGGGGCATCCTACGAGCAGTACTTC. The whole variable domain, remainder taken from reference TRBV28 and TRBJ2-7, is DVKVTQSSRYLVKRTGEKVFLECVQDMDHENMFWYRQDPGLGLRLIYFSYDVKMKEKGDIPEGYSVSREKKERFSLILESASTNQTSMYLCASSFGVGAGASYEQYFGPGTRLTVT.

V gene TRBV19 combines with J gene TRBJ1-5; the D gene is possibly TRBD1 (6 bases). V lost 1 base, J lost 0 bases, and 10 bases lay in between. The CDR3 has 16 residues. The germline V gene encodes CDR1 LNHDA and CDR2 SQIVND (reference sequence). The CDR3 is CASSIATGYSNQPQHF. The CDR3 bases are TGTGCCAGTAGTATAGCAACAGGGTATAGCAATCAGCCCCAGCATTTT.

The chain links TRBV28 to TRBJ2-5, with unresolved D. Germline CDR1 MDHEN, CDR2 SYDVKM. This CDR3 is 13 amino acids long. Trimming cost V 3 bases and J 5 bases, with 10 bases left between them. CDR3 bases: TGTGCCAGCAGTTTTGGGGTCTGGGAGACCCAGTACTTC. Its protein product is CASSFGVWETQYF.

The chain uses TRBV2 and TRBJ2-1; D is perhaps TRBD1 (6 bases). Trimming took 4 bases from V and 1 from J, leaving 35 bases between them. The germline V gene has CDR1 SNHLY and CDR2 FYNNEI. The CDR3 is 23 residues long. The CDR3 DNA follows: TGTGCCAGCAGTGTAGGGGTAAATCGCCCTGGGGAAGGGGGTAAGTTTTCCTACAATGAGCAGTTCTTC. Its protein is CASSVGVNRPGEGGKFSYNEQFF.

The chain is built from TRBV19 and TRBJ1-1, with no clear D. The CDR3 is made up of 11 amino acids. Germline V gene lookup returns CDR1 LNHDA and CDR2 SQIVND (reference sequence). V was trimmed by 7 bases and J by 4 bases, leaving 7 bases between them. CDR3 DNA: TGTGCCAGTACTCGGGGCACTGAAGCTTTCTTT. Its translation is CASTRGTEAFF. The whole variable domain, filled in from reference TRBV19 and TRBJ1-1, reads DGGITQSPKYLFRKEGQNVTLSCEQNLNHDAMYWYRQDPGQGLRLIYYSQIVNDFQKGDIAEGYSVSREKKESFPLTVTSAQKNPTAFYLCASTRGTEAFFGQGTRLTVV.